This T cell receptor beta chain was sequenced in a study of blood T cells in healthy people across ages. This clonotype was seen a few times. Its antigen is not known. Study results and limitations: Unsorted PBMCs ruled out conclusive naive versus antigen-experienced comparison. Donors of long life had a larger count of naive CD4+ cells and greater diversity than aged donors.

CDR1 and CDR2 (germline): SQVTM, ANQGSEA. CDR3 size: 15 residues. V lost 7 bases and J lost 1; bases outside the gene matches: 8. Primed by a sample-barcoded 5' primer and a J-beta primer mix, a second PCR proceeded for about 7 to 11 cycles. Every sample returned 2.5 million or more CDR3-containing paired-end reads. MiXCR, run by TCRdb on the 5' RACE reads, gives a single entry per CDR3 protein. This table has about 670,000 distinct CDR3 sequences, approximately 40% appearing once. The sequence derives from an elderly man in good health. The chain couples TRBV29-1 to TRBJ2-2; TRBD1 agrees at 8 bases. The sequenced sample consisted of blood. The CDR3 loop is CSARNRGVNTGELFF. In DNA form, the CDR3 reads TGCAGCGCCAGAAACAGGGGGGTGAACACCGGGGAGCTGTTTTTT.